Below are 27 T cell receptor beta chains sequenced from a single sample in a study of blood T cell repertoires in COVID-19. This table comes from immunoSEQ multiplex PCR, and its TCRdb copy is limited to in-frame clones, with some not included. The table has approximately 300,000 clones, 80% to 90% seen once. The sequencing sample was made of PBMCs or T cells enriched from blood (not recorded which). These TCRs come from a woman aged 25 to 39 who had recovered from COVID-19.

J is TRBJ2-7 and V is TRBV19; the D gene is possibly TRBD1 (5 bases). The CDR3 extends over 14 amino acids. Germline CDR1 is LNHDA and CDR2 is SQIVND (reference sequence). V dropped 4 bases and J dropped 4 bases, with 14 bases sitting between them. CDR3 bases: TGTGCCAGTAGTAAGCAGGGAATTCATTACGAGCAGTACTTC. It yields the protein CASSKQGIHYEQYF.

The table lists this clone with a count of one. DNA for the CDR3: TGCGCCAGCAGCCAGGGGTCCTACGAGCAGTACTTC. Amino acid sequence: CASSQGSYEQYF. V gene TRBV10-2 combines with J gene TRBJ2-7; a weak D match, TRBD1 (6 bases). Deletions cut 6 bases from V and 1 base from J, with 7 bases between. Germline CDR1 and CDR2: WSHSY and SAAADI. This CDR3 is built from 12 residues.

This chain joins TRBV5-1 and TRBJ2-5; TRBD1 agrees at 9 bases. Germline V CDR1 and CDR2: SGHRS, YFSETQ. The CDR3 runs to 14 residues. V lost 8 bases and J lost 2; bases outside the gene matches: 7. CDR3 coding DNA: TGCGCCAGTTGCCCCGGGACAGGGCAAGAGACCCAGTACTTC. Translation: CASCPGTGQETQYF. The full variable domain, completed using reference TRBV5-1 and TRBJ2-5, is KAGVTQTPRYLIKTRGQQVTLSCSPISGHRSVSWYQQTPGQGLQFLFEYFSETQRNKGNFPGRFSGRQFSNSRSEMNVSTLELGDSALYLCASCPGTGQETQYFGPGTRLLVL.

J is TRBJ1-5 and V is TRBV10-3; the D gene is possibly TRBD1 (5 bases). Trimming left V 0 bases short and J 0 bases short, with 12 bases between. The germline gives CDR1 ENHRY, CDR2 SYGVKD. The CDR3 has 17 residues. CDR3: CAISESARTSSNQPQHF. The CDR3 bases are TGTGCCATCAGTGAGTCTGCGCGGACAAGTAGCAATCAGCCCCAGCATTTT.

The genes are TRBV12-5 and TRBJ2-1, with a possible D match to TRBD2 (6 bases). V was pared by 7 bases and J by 3 bases, with 13 bases between. There are 14 residues in the CDR3. Germline lookup yields CDR1 LGHNT and CDR2 FRNRAP. For the CDR3, the DNA is TGTGCTAGTGCCCAGGGAGCGGGCTACAATGAGCAGTTCTTC. It codes for CASAQGAGYNEQFF.

The V call is TRBV19, the J call TRBJ1-1; D gene uncertain. Germline values: CDR1 LNHDA, CDR2 SQIVND (reference sequence). The CDR3 is 14 residues long. The ends were cut back, 6 bases at V and 4 bases at J, with 15 bases in the middle. The CDR3, as DNA: TGTGCCAGTAGAGGGCCCGAGGGTAGCACTGAAGCTTTCTTT. This sequence encodes CASRGPEGSTEAFF. The full variable domain, in which reference TRBV19 and TRBJ1-1 provide the parts outside the CDR3, is DGGITQSPKYLFRKEGQNVTLSCEQNLNHDAMYWYRQDPGQGLRLIYYSQIVNDFQKGDIAEGYSVSREKKESFPLTVTSAQKNPTAFYLCASRGPEGSTEAFFGQGTRLTVV.

The chain has TRBV19 and TRBJ1-1; TRBD1 is a possible D gene (5 bases). The CDR3 is 15 residues long. With 6 bases removed from V and 1 base from J, the gap between germline ends came to 15 bases. Germline V gives CDR1 LNHDA, CDR2 SQIVND (reference sequence). The CDR3 loop is CASRDFGGSNTEAFF. The CDR3 DNA sequence: TGTGCCAGTAGAGACTTCGGGGGATCGAACACTGAAGCTTTCTTT.

This clone appeared a single time. The chain links TRBV6-4 to TRBJ2-1, with D possibly being TRBD2 (6 bases). The V gene's germline CDR1 is MRHNA and CDR2 SNTAGT. The V end lost 2 bases, the J end lost 3 bases, and 14 bases lay between the germline ends. The CDR3 has 16 amino acids. The CDR3 is CASSDRELAHYNEQFF. The CDR3 DNA follows: TGTGCCAGCAGTGACCGGGAGCTAGCCCACTACAATGAGCAGTTCTTC.

This chain connects TRBV30 to TRBJ2-2; TRBD1 matches at 10 bases. V gave up 2 bases and J gave up 6 bases; unmatched junction bases: 6. This CDR3 region has 15 residues. Germline values: CDR1 GTSNPN, CDR2 SVGIG (reference sequence). The CDR3 DNA reads TGTGCCTGGAGTTCCTGGGGGACAGGGGCCGGGGAGCTGTTTTTT. The encoded protein is CAWSSWGTGAGELFF.

The chain carries TRBV11-3 and TRBJ2-5; D not certain. Trimming shortened V by 1 base and J by 5 bases, and 8 bases separated the two germline ends. This CDR3 is built from 13 residues. Germline V gene lookup returns CDR1 SGHNT and CDR2 YENEEA. The CDR3, as DNA: TGTGCCAGCAGCTTAGGAGTACGGGAGACCCAGTACTTC. This codes for CASSLGVRETQYF.

The chain uses TRBV6-5 and TRBJ2-5, with 9 bases lining up with TRBD1. Trimming took 4 bases from V and 4 from J; bases not matched to a gene: 1. Per the germline V gene, CDR1 is MNHEY and CDR2 is SVGAGI. The CDR3 is made up of 13 amino acids. The CDR3: CASSLGQGETQYF. In DNA, the CDR3 is TGTGCCAGCAGTTTGGGACAGGGAGAGACCCAGTACTTC.

This chain joins TRBV7-9 and TRBJ1-2, with TRBD1 matching over 7 bases. The length of the CDR3 is 15 residues. Germline lookup yields CDR1 SEHNR and CDR2 FQNEAQ (reference sequence). J gave up 4 bases and V 5 bases, and 10 bases lay outside the gene matches. The CDR3 protein is CASSPTTGSLYGYTF. CDR3 in DNA: TGTGCCAGCAGCCCGACGACAGGGTCCCTCTATGGCTACACCTTC.

The V and J genes are TRBV28 and TRBJ1-5; D is uncertain. CDR1 MDHEN and CDR2 SYDVKM come from the germline V gene. V lost 5 bases to trimming and J lost 5 bases, with 19 bases between them. The CDR3 is 16 amino acids. The CDR3 reads CASSAGEVGSDQPQHF. CDR3 coding DNA: TGTGCCAGCAGTGCCGGGGAAGTGGGGAGCGATCAGCCCCAGCATTTT.

This clone showed up many times. The chain joins TRBV19 to TRBJ2-1; the match to TRBD2 covers 13 bases. Unmatched junction bases numbered 0, after V lost 1 base and J lost 6 bases. Germline values: CDR1 LNHDA, CDR2 SQIVND (reference sequence). The CDR3 has 15 amino acids. CDR3 coding DNA: TGTGCCAGTAGTATAGGGACTAGCGGGAGCAATGAGCAGTTCTTC. Translated: CASSIGTSGSNEQFF. Combining the CDR3 with reference TRBV19 and TRBJ2-1 gives the whole variable domain DGGITQSPKYLFRKEGQNVTLSCEQNLNHDAMYWYRQDPGQGLRLIYYSQIVNDFQKGDIAEGYSVSREKKESFPLTVTSAQKNPTAFYLCASSIGTSGSNEQFFGPGTRLTVL.

The V gene is TRBV4-1, the J gene TRBJ2-7, with D tentatively TRBD2 (6 bases). V was trimmed by 0 bases and J by 3 bases, leaving 18 bases between them. The CDR3 loop spans 17 amino acids. Germline-derived CDR1 and CDR2 are MGHRA and YSYEKL. CDR3: CASSQDRLGLMYYEQYF. DNA of the CDR3: TGCGCCAGCAGCCAAGATAGGCTGGGACTGATGTACTACGAGCAGTACTTC.

V and J are TRBV10-3 and TRBJ2-2; D gene uncertain. This CDR3 is built from 13 residues. The V gene lost 8 bases and the J gene lost 7 bases, with 14 bases spanning the gap. Per germline, CDR1 ENHRY and CDR2 SYGVKD. Here the CDR3 reads CAIGGDFGGELFF. CDR3 nucleotide sequence: TGTGCCATCGGTGGAGACTTTGGCGGGGAGCTGTTTTTT.

The CDR3 loop reads CASSQDPQGDQPQHF. CDR3 DNA: TGTGCCAGCAGCCAAGATCCCCAGGGGGATCAGCCCCAGCATTTT. The chain has TRBV3-1 (or the pseudogene TRBV3-2) and TRBJ1-5; 7 positions agree with TRBD1. CDR3 size: 15 residues. Germline CDR1 reads LGHDT; CDR2 reads YNNKEL (reference sequence). J was trimmed by 5 bases and V by 0 bases; bases with no gene match: 4.

The rearrangement joins TRBV28 to TRBJ2-1, with D possibly being TRBD2 (6 bases). CDR1 MDHEN and CDR2 SYDVKM come from the germline V gene. Trimming stripped 5 bases from V and 0 bases from J, with 14 bases between. The CDR3 sequence is 16 residues long. CDR3 protein: CASSPVGGASYNEQFF. CDR3 DNA: TGTGCCAGCAGTCCAGTCGGCGGGGCCTCCTACAATGAGCAGTTCTTC.

The gene calls are TRBV29-1 and TRBJ1-1; maybe TRBD1 (5 bases). The CDR3 is 13 amino acids. The V gene lost 7 bases and the J gene lost 0 bases, with 12 bases spanning the gap. Germline V lookup: CDR1 SQVTM, CDR2 ANQGSEA. CDR3 coding DNA: TGCAGCGCACACAGGAGATTGAACACTGAAGCTTTCTTT. It translates to CSAHRRLNTEAFF.

The chain joins TRBV7-9 to TRBJ2-5, with a tentative D call TRBD2 (6 bases). Germline lookup yields CDR1 SEHNR and CDR2 FQNEAQ (reference sequence). The V end was cut by 2 bases, the J end by 1 base, with 11 bases between. The CDR3 extends over 15 amino acids. The CDR3 nucleotides read TGTGCCAGCAGCTTAACTAGGGGAGGCCAAGAGACCCAGTACTTC. Protein: CASSLTRGGQETQYF.

This clone has just a few counts. The rearrangement links TRBV7-2 to TRBJ1-5; no definite D call. With 8 bases removed from V and 3 bases from J, the gap between germline ends came to 11 bases. There are 13 residues in the CDR3. Looked up from germline, CDR1 is SGHTA and CDR2 is FQGNSA. In nucleotides, the CDR3 is TGTGCCAGCTCCCAGGAACTCAATCAGCCCCAGCATTTT. Protein sequence: CASSQELNQPQHF.

The chain is built from TRBV7-6 and TRBJ2-7; D is perhaps TRBD1 (5 bases). CDR1 SGHVS and CDR2 FNYEAQ come from the germline V gene. V shed 1 base and J shed 3 bases, with 16 bases lying between them. There are 16 residues in the CDR3. Here the CDR3 DNA reads TGTGCCAGCAGCTTAGGGTTTACACAGGCCCTCTACGAGCAGTACTTC. This gives the protein CASSLGFTQALYEQYF.

The chain has TRBV28 and TRBJ2-2; TRBD2 aligns across 7 bases. Germline assignment: CDR1 MDHEN and CDR2 SYDVKM. The CDR3 covers 15 residues. V dropped 6 bases and J dropped 5; count of bases not matched to a gene: 9. The CDR3 loop is CASRAGSGGTGELFF. DNA of the CDR3: TGTGCCAGCAGGGCCGGATCCGGGGGGACCGGGGAGCTGTTTTTT.

The V and J genes are TRBV28 and TRBJ1-4; no definite D call. Trimming took 3 bases from V and 4 from J, leaving 9 bases between them. The germline gives CDR1 MDHEN, CDR2 SYDVKM. The CDR3 loop spans 14 amino acids. The CDR3 reads CASSFRRSNEKLFF. In DNA form, the CDR3 reads TGTGCCAGCAGTTTCCGACGGAGTAATGAAAAACTGTTTTTT.

This chain uses TRBV3-1 (or the pseudogene TRBV3-2) with TRBJ1-5; D call uncertain. The CDR3 sequence is 15 residues long. Trimming removed 4 bases from V and 7 bases from J, with 17 bases in between. Germline CDR1 is LGHDT and CDR2 is YNNKEL (reference sequence). The DNA for the CDR3 is TGTGCCAGCAGCCCCGCCGTTAACATGGTCCAGCCCCAGCATTTT. Translated, it gives CASSPAVNMVQPQHF.

This chain joins TRBV2 and TRBJ1-6, with TRBD1 matching 9 bases. Trimming removed 10 bases from V and 10 bases from J; junction bases left unmatched: 11. CDR1 SNHLY and CDR2 FYNNEI come from the germline V gene. CDR3 length: 14 amino acids. CDR3: CATEGGQGGSPLHF. CDR3 DNA sequence: TGTGCCACTGAGGGGGGACAGGGAGGATCACCCCTCCACTTT.

J is TRBJ2-3 and V is TRBV5-4; 8 nucleotides line up with TRBD1. Losses at the gene ends were 0 bases for V and 3 bases for J; bases not matched to a gene: 12. Germline loops: CDR1 SGHNT, CDR2 YYREEE (reference sequence). The CDR3 extends over 18 amino acids. The CDR3: CASSLVTQGAARTDTQYF. In DNA, the CDR3 is TGTGCCAGCAGCTTGGTAACCCAGGGGGCTGCCAGAACAGATACGCAGTATTTT.